These T cell receptor beta chains were read from a single sample in a study of cytotoxic CD8 clonotypes in ibrutinib-treated CLL. Profiling relied on immunoSEQ multiplex PCR, and the TCRdb table lists in-frame clones only, not all of them. Here the sample spans around 70,000 clones, about nine tenths being singletons. The material sequenced was PBMCs, taken after 12 months of ibrutinib treatment. Receptor source: a human donor with chronic lymphocytic leukemia. Each CDR3 is given with its conserved first and last residue. Each record gives: J gene, V gene, clone size, D gene, CDR3 length, CDR3 DNA, CDR3 protein. D genes are given only for firm matches. Some rows mark clone size as missing; the rest say once, few, many or name a class of expanded clone.

J: TRBJ1-1
V: TRBV29-1
size: -
D: -
length: 14
DNA: TGCAGCGCTGGAACACCGGCCAGGAACACTGAAGCTTTCTTT
CDR3: CSAGTPARNTEAFF

J: TRBJ2-2
V: TRBV5-1
size: -
D: -
length: 15
DNA: TGCGCCAGCAGCCCGCTCGGGGCGAACACCGGGGAGCTGTTTTTT
CDR3: CASSPLGANTGELFF

J: TRBJ2-6
V: TRBV7-8
size: -
D: -
length: 20
DNA: TGTGCCAGCAGCTTACCCGCTCTTGGGCACGCCAGCTCTGGGGCCAACGTCCTGACTTTC
CDR3: CASSLPALGHASSGANVLTF

J: TRBJ2-1
V: TRBV9
size: -
D: -
length: 18
DNA: TGTGCCAGCAGCGTAGAGCTTCCGGGACTCAAGACTTACAATGAGCAGTTCTTC
CDR3: CASSVELPGLKTYNEQFF

J: TRBJ2-3
V: TRBV4-3
size: -
D: -
length: 14
DNA: TGCGCCAGCAGCCAAAGGCAAAGCACAGATACGCAGTATTTT
CDR3: CASSQRQSTDTQYF

J: TRBJ2-1
V: TRBV11-2
size: -
D: TRBD1
length: 16
DNA: TGTGCCAGCAGCTCGGCCGGGACAGAGGTGTACAATGAGCAGTTCTTC
CDR3: CASSSAGTEVYNEQFF

J: TRBJ1-2
V: TRBV6-5
size: -
D: -
length: 13
DNA: TGTGCCAGCAGTTACGGGGGGGCGAACGGCTACACCTTC
CDR3: CASSYGGANGYTF

J: TRBJ1-2
V: TRBV6-1
size: few
D: TRBD1
length: 12
DNA: TGTGCCAGCAGGACAGGGCGGGGTGGCTACACCTTC
CDR3: CASRTGRGGYTF

J: TRBJ1-1
V: TRBV19
size: -
D: -
length: 14
DNA: TGTGCCAGTAGTCCTTCCCGGTCGAACACTGAAGCTTTCTTT
CDR3: CASSPSRSNTEAFF

J: TRBJ2-1
V: TRBV19
size: -
D: TRBD2
length: 16
DNA: TGTGCCAGTAGTATCGGGACTAGCGGGAATAACAATGAGCAGTTCTTC
CDR3: CASSIGTSGNNNEQFF

J: TRBJ2-6
V: TRBV15
size: -
D: -
length: 15
DNA: TGTGCCACCAGCACGGACGGATCTGGGGCCAACGTCCTGACTTTC
CDR3: CATSTDGSGANVLTF

J: TRBJ2-7
V: TRBV6-1
size: -
D: -
length: 16
DNA: TGTGCCAGCAGTGAATGGAGGGGGTTAAGCTCCTACGAGCAGTACTTC
CDR3: CASSEWRGLSSYEQYF

J: TRBJ1-3
V: TRBV6-5
size: once
D: -
length: 14
DNA: TGTGCCACCAATTCGATAAGCTCTGGAAACACCATATATTTT
CDR3: CATNSISSGNTIYF

J: TRBJ1-1
V: TRBV18
size: few
D: TRBD1
length: 12
DNA: TGTGCCAGCTCACCACCGGCAGGGGGAGCTTTCTTT
CDR3: CASSPPAGGAFF

J: TRBJ2-7
V: TRBV6-1
size: -
D: -
length: 14
DNA: TGTGCCAGCAGGTCAGGATACTCTAACTACGAGCAGTACTTC
CDR3: CASRSGYSNYEQYF

J: TRBJ2-5
V: TRBV4-3
size: once
D: -
length: 15
DNA: TGCGCCAGCAGCCAAGATACAGGGCCGAGAGAGACCCAGTACTTC
CDR3: CASSQDTGPRETQYF

J: TRBJ2-7
V: TRBV10-3
size: -
D: -
length: 11
DNA: TGTGCCACCTGGGTCAACCACGAGCAGTACTTC
CDR3: CATWVNHEQYF

J: TRBJ1-2
V: TRBV18
size: -
D: TRBD1
length: 13
DNA: TGTGCCAGCTCGACACAGGGGTACTATGGCTACACCTTC
CDR3: CASSTQGYYGYTF

J: TRBJ2-7
V: TRBV6-1
size: once
D: -
length: 11
DNA: TGTGCCAGCAGGAGGACGGGCGAGCAGTACTTC
CDR3: CASRRTGEQYF

J: TRBJ1-1
V: TRBV19
size: -
D: -
length: 15
DNA: TGTGCCAGTAGACCCTCGGAGGGGATGAACACTGAAGCTTTCTTT
CDR3: CASRPSEGMNTEAFF

J: TRBJ2-1
V: TRBV7-3
size: -
D: -
length: 13
DNA: TGTGCCAGCAGCCAGGGACTTTACAATGAGCAGTTCTTC
CDR3: CASSQGLYNEQFF

J: TRBJ2-7
V: TRBV5-1
size: -
D: TRBD1
length: 15
DNA: TGCGCCAGCAGCTTTTATGGGACAGGGGTCGACGAGCAGTACTTC
CDR3: CASSFYGTGVDEQYF

J: TRBJ2-3
V: TRBV11-2
size: -
D: TRBD2
length: 14
DNA: TGTGCCAGCGGACTAGCGGGACGGGCAGATACGCAGTATTTT
CDR3: CASGLAGRADTQYF

J: TRBJ2-5
V: TRBV5-4
size: -
D: -
length: 16
DNA: TGTGCCAGCAGCTTGTCCAGGGGACTCGCGCTAGCTACCCAGTACTTC
CDR3: CASSLSRGLALATQYF